Below, one T cell receptor (beta chain) is given with its context. Its antigen remains unidentified. No base quality information exists; no much larger clone differs at one position. The CDR3, from cysteine to phenylalanine, totals 15 residues. Only the CDR3 region is kept as DNA, spanning 45 bases read in frame from base 1. Unmatched junction bases come to 7, with V trimmed by 3 bases and J by 9 bases. CDR1 and CDR2, looked up from the germline V gene, are SGHTA and FQGTGA. The data derive from a study of graft-versus-host responses after intestinal transplantation listed by TCRdb under 2021. General notes on the study: Multivisceral, liver-intestinal, or isolated intestinal transplants were received by the recipients. Anti-thymocyte globulin induction was given to all recipients, followed by maintenance tacrolimus and steroids for around three years. Bulk TCR-beta CDR3 sequencing was used to track graft-versus-host and host-versus-graft alloreactive T cell clones in the graft, circulation and bone marrow after intestinal transplantation. Alloreactive clones were identified by sequencing pre-transplant mixed lymphocyte reaction products and comparing these products with unstimulated pre-transplant donor and recipient T cells. A cohort of approximately 24 intestinal transplant recipients, including one retransplant, was enrolled, and a few patients lacking pretransplant specimens were excluded. Donor T cell macrochimerism was defined as a peak of at least 4% donor T cells among recipient peripheral blood mononuclear cells. Instead of going to the commercial service, samples from a few later patients were sequenced in-house on an Illumina MiSeq and processed with MiXCR. Overall study outcomes, separate from this receptor: Peak levels of circulating GvH clones were associated with declines in HvG clones early after transplant. Conclusions were limited by the relatively low number and heterogeneity of intestinal transplant patients. GvH clones were detected in recipient bone marrow, and some appeared earlier in ileal mucosa or blood, consistent with an intestinal mucosal origin. In patients with donor T cell macrochimerism, the allografts had high GvH to HvG T cell clonal ratios.

The time point label on this specimen signifies: cells obtained before transplantation from donor or recipient. CD3+CD4+ and CD3+CD8+ populations were FACS-sorted from unstimulated pre-transplant donor and recipient cells taken from spleen or lymph nodes. The library was generated by the immunoSEQ multiplex PCR assay. For most patients, genomic DNA was isolated with the Qiagen DNeasy Blood and Tissue Kit and shipped frozen to Adaptive Biotechnologies for TCR sequencing. High-throughput TCR-beta CDR3 sequencing of genomic DNA from most patients was performed by Adaptive Biotechnologies. The published analysis was carried out like this. TCR sequencing data were retrieved from Adaptive's ImmunoSEQ software for around 19 patients, whereas a few other patients were processed with MiXCR and VDJtools. CD4 versus CD8 sorting errors were corrected by removing sequences found in both subsets at a frequency ratio below 5:1. CDR3 nucleotide sequences shared between donor and recipient were removed because their origin could not be assigned. To count as alloreactive, a clone needed at least 2-fold expansion over unstimulated cells and a minimum CFSE-low frequency of 0.002% (template counts) or 0.001% (read counts). Clones detected in sequenced pre-transplant spleen, lymph node, or MLR CFSE-low populations of the donor or recipient were defined as mappable. Cumulative frequency of alloreactive clones was calculated as a percentage of all sequences weighted by copy number. TCRdb holds this immuneACCESS table with in-frame rearrangements only. Some clones are missing; in checked studies, unresolved V genes explain under half, and the rest has no known cause. For V, J and clone size, that table is used; D and trimming come from the DNA. The sample table holds 150,000 or so clones, of which roughly 91% were seen once. In total, the top ten clones hold 0.19% of the sample.

This specimen consisted of unstimulated CD4+ T cells sorted from spleen or lymph node cells, obtained before intestinal transplant. The TCR comes from a human donor who received an intestinal transplant. This chain joins TRBV7-3 to TRBJ2-1, with 11 bases aligning to TRBD2. The CDR3 here reads CASSFDSGRVGEQFF. The DNA sequence follows: TGTGCCAGCAGCTTCGATAGCGGGAGGGTCGGTGAGCAGTTCTTC.